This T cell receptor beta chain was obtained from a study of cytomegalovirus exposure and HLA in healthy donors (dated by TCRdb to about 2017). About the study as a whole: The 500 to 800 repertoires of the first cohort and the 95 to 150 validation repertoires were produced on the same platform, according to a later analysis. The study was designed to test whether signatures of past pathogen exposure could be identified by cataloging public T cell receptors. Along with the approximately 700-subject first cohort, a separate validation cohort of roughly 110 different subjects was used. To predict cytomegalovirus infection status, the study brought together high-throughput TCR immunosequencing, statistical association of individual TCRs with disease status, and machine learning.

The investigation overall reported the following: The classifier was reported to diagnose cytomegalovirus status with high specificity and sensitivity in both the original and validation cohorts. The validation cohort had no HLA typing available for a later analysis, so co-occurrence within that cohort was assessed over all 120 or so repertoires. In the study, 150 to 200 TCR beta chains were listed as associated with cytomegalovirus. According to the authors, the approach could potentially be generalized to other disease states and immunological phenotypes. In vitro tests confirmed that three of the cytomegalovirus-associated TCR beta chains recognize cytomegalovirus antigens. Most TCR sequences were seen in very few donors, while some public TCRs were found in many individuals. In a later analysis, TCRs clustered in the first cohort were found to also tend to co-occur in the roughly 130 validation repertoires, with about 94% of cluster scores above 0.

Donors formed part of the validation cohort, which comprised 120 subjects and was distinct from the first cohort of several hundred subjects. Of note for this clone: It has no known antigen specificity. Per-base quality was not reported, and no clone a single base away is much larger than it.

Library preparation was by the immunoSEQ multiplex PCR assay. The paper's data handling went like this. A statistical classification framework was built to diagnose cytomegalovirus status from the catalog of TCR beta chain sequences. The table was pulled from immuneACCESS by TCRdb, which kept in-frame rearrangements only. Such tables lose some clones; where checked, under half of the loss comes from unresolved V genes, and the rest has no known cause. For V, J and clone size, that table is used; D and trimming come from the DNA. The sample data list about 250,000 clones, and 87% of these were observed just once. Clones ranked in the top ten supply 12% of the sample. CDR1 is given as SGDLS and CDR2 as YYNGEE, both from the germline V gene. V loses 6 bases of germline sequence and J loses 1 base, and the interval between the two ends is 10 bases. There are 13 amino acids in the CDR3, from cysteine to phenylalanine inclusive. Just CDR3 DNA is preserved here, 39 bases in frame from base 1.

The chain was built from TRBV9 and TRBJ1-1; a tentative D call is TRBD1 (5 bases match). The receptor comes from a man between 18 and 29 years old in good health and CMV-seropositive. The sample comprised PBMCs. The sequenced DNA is TGTGCCAGCACCCGACAGACGAACACTGAAGCTTTCTTT. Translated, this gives CASTRQTNTEAFF.